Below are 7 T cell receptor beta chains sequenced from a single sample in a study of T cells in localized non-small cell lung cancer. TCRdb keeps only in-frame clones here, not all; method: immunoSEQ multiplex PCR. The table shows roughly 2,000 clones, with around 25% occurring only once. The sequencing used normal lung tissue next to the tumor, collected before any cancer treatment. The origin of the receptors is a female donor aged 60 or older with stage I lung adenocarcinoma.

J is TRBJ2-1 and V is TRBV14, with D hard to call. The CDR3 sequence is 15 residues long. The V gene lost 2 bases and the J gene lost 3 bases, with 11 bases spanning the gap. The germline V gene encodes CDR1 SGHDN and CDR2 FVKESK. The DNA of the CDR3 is TGTGCCAGCAGCCAATCTATCGACGGCTACAATGAGCAGTTCTTC. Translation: CASSQSIDGYNEQFF.

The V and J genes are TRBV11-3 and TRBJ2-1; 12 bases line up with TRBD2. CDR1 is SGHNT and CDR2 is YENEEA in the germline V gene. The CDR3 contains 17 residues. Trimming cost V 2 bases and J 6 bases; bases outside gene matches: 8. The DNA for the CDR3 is TGTGCCAGCAGCTTACGACTAGCGGGAGAGGGGATCAATGAGCAGTTCTTC. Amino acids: CASSLRLAGEGINEQFF.

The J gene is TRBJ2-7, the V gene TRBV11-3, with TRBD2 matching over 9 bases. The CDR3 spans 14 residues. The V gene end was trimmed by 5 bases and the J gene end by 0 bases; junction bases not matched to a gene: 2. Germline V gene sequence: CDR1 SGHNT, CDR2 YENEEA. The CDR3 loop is CASSISGSSYEQYF. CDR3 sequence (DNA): TGTGCCAGCAGCATTAGCGGGAGCTCCTACGAGCAGTACTTC.

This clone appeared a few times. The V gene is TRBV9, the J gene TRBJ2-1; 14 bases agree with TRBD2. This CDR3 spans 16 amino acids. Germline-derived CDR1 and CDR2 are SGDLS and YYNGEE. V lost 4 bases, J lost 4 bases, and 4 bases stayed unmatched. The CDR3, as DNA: TGTGCCAGCAGCTACGGGACTAGCGGGAGATACAATGAGCAGTTCTTC. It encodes CASSYGTSGRYNEQFF. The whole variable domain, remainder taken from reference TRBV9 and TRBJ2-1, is DSGVTQTPKHLITATGQRVTLRCSPRSGDLSVYWYQQSLDQGLQFLIQYYNGEERAKGNILERFSAQQFPDLHSELNLSSLELGDSALYFCASSYGTSGRYNEQFFGPGTRLTVL.

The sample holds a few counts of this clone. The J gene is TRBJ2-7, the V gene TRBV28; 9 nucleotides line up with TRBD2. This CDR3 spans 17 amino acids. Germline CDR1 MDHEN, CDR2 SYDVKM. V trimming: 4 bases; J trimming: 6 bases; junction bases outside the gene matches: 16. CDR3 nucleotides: TGTGCCAGCAGTTCCCCGGGACTAGCCGGAGTGGTGGGCGAGCAGTACTTC. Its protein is CASSSPGLAGVVGEQYF.

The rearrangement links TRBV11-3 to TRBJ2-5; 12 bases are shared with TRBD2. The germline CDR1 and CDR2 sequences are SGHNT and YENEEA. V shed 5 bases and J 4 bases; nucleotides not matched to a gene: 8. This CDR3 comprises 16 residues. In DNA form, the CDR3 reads TGTGCCAGCAGCCCCCGGGCTAGCGGGAGGGGAGAGACCCAGTACTTC. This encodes CASSPRASGRGETQYF.

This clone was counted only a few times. CDR3 protein: CASYPPRLASGNEQFF. DNA for the CDR3: TGTGCCAGCTATCCTCCGAGACTAGCTTCAGGCAATGAGCAGTTCTTC. The chain combines TRBV6-8 with TRBJ2-1; TRBD2 agrees at 7 bases. This CDR3 contains 16 residues. Germline assignment: CDR1 MNHGY and CDR2 SAAAGT. With 8 bases clipped from V and 6 bases from J, the junction kept 16 bases outside the gene matches.